This TCR beta chain was recorded in a study of blood T cell repertoires in COVID-19. For the study at large: The United States, Italy and Spain supplied acute and convalescent COVID-19 samples. Sources were T cells, B-cell-depleted T cells, or PBMCs; the material itself was cDNA or gDNA.

Authors' methods: How many nucleated cells were present was estimated from reference gene primer amplification. Sequenced by immunoSEQ multiplex PCR; TCRdb stores in-frame clones only, minus some. The DNA gave D and trimming, while V, J and clone size come from that table. Of a few hundred thousand clones in the sample, roughly nine tenths were seen once. The CDR3 length is 18 residues. From germline, CDR1 is PRHDT and CDR2 FYEKMQ (reference sequence). V dropped 3 bases and J dropped 5; count of bases not matched to a gene: 10. Material: peripheral blood. The V gene is TRBV13, the J gene TRBJ2-5; 15 bases agree with TRBD2. The sequence derives from a man aged 18 to 29 with active or convalescent COVID-19. The CDR3 DNA reads as TGTGCCAGCAGCTTTGGACTAGCGGGGGGGCCGCCACGGGAGACCCAGTACTTC. Translating it yields CASSFGLAGGPPRETQYF.